Listed below are T cell receptor beta chains from one sample, sequenced in a study of OX40 agonist ivuxolimab in advanced cancers. Using immunoSEQ multiplex PCR, the repertoire was profiled, and TCRdb retains in-frame clones only, with some absent. This table has about 20,000 clones, around 87% appearing once. This specimen consisted of CD4+ or CD8+ T cells sorted from blood, obtained in a trial of the OX40 agonist ivuxolimab. These receptors were taken from an adult with an advanced solid tumor such as melanoma, head and neck, liver or kidney cancer. Each CDR3 is given with its conserved first and last residue. Fields, in order: D gene, V gene, J gene, clone size, CDR3 protein, CDR3 DNA. The D gene is left open where the match is weak. Clone size is not always given. Where it is, it says once, few, many or a class for expanded clones.

NA	TRBV4-3	TRBJ1-1	NA	CASSQGVHNTEAFF	TGCGCCAGCAGCCAAGGGGTCCACAACACTGAAGCTTTCTTT
NA	TRBV19	TRBJ2-7	NA	CASSIAGSEQYF	TGTGCCAGTAGTATAGCGGGCAGCGAGCAGTACTTC
NA	TRBV27	TRBJ1-1	medium-sized	CASSLFMGTEAFF	TGTGCCAGCAGCCTCTTCATGGGCACTGAAGCTTTCTTT
NA	TRBV27	TRBJ1-2	NA	CASSLVSGGDYGYTF	TGTGCCAGCAGTTTAGTTTCCGGGGGGGACTATGGCTACACCTTC
TRBD1	TRBV9	TRBJ1-5	NA	CASSFTGGYNQPQHF	TGTGCCAGCAGCTTTACAGGGGGCTACAATCAGCCCCAGCATTTT
NA	TRBV27	TRBJ2-7	NA	CASSLLGGASYEQYF	TGTGCCAGCAGTTTATTGGGGGGAGCCTCCTACGAGCAGTACTTC
NA	TRBV5-6	TRBJ1-4	NA	CASSYTTNEKLFF	TGTGCCAGCAGCTACACAACTAATGAAAAACTGTTTTTT
TRBD1	TRBV7-9	TRBJ2-1	NA	CASSPLGGRGSGNEQFF	TGTGCCAGCAGCCCATTAGGGGGCAGAGGGTCGGGCAATGAGCAGTTCTTC
TRBD1	TRBV5-6	TRBJ2-1	NA	CASSLVGQGYNEQFF	TGTGCCAGCAGCTTGGTAGGACAGGGCTACAATGAGCAGTTCTTC
NA	TRBV29-1	TRBJ2-7	once	CSVEGDRPYEQYF	TGCAGCGTTGAAGGTGACAGACCCTACGAGCAGTACTTC
TRBD2	TRBV7-9	TRBJ2-1	NA	CASSLRTSADEQFF	TGTGCCAGCAGCTTACGGACTAGCGCCGATGAGCAGTTCTTC
NA	TRBV19	TRBJ1-5	NA	CASSIGAWDQPQHF	TGTGCCAGTAGTATTGGGGCCTGGGATCAGCCCCAGCATTTT
TRBD1	TRBV11-2	TRBJ2-7	NA	CASSLGPGTGTYEQYF	TGTGCCAGCAGCTTAGGTCCCGGGACAGGTACCTACGAGCAGTACTTC